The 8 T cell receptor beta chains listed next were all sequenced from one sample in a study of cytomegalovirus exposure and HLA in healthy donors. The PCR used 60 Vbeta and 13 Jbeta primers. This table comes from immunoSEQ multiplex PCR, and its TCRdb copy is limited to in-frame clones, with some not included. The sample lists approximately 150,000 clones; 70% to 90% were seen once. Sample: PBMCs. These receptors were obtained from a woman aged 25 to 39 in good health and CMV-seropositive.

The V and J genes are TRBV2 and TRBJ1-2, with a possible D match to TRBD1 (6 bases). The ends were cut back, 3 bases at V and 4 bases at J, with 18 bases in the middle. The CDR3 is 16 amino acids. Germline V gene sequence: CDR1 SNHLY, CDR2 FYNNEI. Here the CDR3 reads CASSDTGSFRPYGYTF. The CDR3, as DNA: TGTGCCAGCAGTGACACAGGGTCCTTTAGACCCTATGGCTACACCTTC.

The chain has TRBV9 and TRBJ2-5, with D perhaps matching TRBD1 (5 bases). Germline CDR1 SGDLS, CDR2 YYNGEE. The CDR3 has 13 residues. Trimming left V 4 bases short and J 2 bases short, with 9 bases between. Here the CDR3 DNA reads TGTGCCAGCAGCTGGGGCTCTCAAGAGACCCAGTACTTC. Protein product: CASSWGSQETQYF.

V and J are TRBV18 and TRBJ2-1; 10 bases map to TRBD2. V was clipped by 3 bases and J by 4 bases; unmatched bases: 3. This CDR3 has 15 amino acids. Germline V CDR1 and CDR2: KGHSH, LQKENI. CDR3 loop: CASSPGTSDYNEQFF. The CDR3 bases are TGTGCCAGCTCACCGGGGACTAGCGATTACAATGAGCAGTTCTTC. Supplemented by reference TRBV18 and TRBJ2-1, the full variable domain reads NAGVMQNPRHLVRRRGQEARLRCSPMKGHSHVYWYRQLPEEGLKFMVYLQKENIIDESGMPKERFSAEFPKEGPSILRIQQVVRGDSAAYFCASSPGTSDYNEQFFGPGTRLTVL.

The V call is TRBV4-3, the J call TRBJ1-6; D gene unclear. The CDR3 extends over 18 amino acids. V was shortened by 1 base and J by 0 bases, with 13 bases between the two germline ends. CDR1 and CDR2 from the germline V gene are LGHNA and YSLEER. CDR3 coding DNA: TGCGCCAGCAGCCAAGCCTTTTTGGGGAGCTCCTATAATTCACCCCTCCACTTT. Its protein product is CASSQAFLGSSYNSPLHF.

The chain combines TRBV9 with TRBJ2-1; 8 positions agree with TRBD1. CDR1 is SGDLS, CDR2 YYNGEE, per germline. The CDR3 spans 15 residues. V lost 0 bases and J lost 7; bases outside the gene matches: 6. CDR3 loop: CASSVDGTGRNEQFF. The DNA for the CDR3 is TGTGCCAGCAGCGTAGATGGGACAGGTAGGAATGAGCAGTTCTTC.

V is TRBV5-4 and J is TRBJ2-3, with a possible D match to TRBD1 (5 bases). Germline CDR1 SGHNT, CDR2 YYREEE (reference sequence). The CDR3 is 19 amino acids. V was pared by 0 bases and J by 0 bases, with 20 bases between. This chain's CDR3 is CASSLGLYRGHQSTDTQYF. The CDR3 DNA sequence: TGTGCCAGCAGCTTGGGGCTGTATCGAGGACACCAAAGCACAGATACGCAGTATTTT.

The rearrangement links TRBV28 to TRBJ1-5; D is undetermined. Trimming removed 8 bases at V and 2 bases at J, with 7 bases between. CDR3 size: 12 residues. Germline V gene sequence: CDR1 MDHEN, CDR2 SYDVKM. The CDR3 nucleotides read TGTGCCAGCCGGAGGGGCAATCAGCCCCAGCATTTT. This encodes CASRRGNQPQHF.

DNA of the CDR3: TGTGCCAGTAGTTCATGGGCAGTCACTAGCAATCAGCCCCAGCATTTT. Protein: CASSSWAVTSNQPQHF. The chain links TRBV19 to TRBJ1-5; D gene ambiguous. This CDR3 spans 16 amino acids. The germline V and J ends were trimmed by 5 bases and 0 bases, with 14 bases remaining between them. The V gene's germline CDR1 is LNHDA and CDR2 SQIVND (reference sequence).